A single sample gave rise to the 3 T cell receptor beta chains below, sequenced in a study of cytomegalovirus exposure and HLA in healthy donors (TCRdb year 2017). The method behind the library was the immunoSEQ multiplex PCR assay. The multiplex PCR relied on a mix of 60 forward primers for TCR Vbeta segments and 13 reverse primers for TCR Jbeta segments. TCRdb mirrors the immuneACCESS table, restricted to in-frame sequences. Some clones are absent from its copies; in checked studies, under half trace to an unresolved V gene, and the reason for the others is unknown. Present in this sample are 130,000 or so clones, 70% to 75% of which were seen just once. The ten largest clonotypes hold 2.5% to 3.5% of the sample. The sample was PBMCs. The origin of the receptors is a man younger than 40 in good health and CMV-seronegative.

The chain is built from TRBV29-1 and TRBJ2-5; maybe TRBD2 (5 bases). The CDR3 length is 10 residues. From germline, CDR1 is SQVTM and CDR2 ANQGSEA. V was shortened by 7 bases and J by 7 bases, with 10 bases between the two germline ends. The DNA for the CDR3 is TGCAGCGGGCTAGAGGGGACCCAGTACTTC. Protein sequence: CSGLEGTQYF.

V is TRBV5-6 and J is TRBJ1-5, with no clear D. Trimming took off 0 bases at V and 4 bases at J, with 8 bases between the two ends. The CDR3 has 14 amino acids. Germline assignment: CDR1 SGHDT and CDR2 YYEEEE. CDR3 in amino acids: CASSLEAGNQPQHF. The CDR3 nucleotides are TGTGCCAGCAGCTTGGAGGCGGGGAATCAGCCCCAGCATTTT.

V usage is TRBV5-1 and J usage is TRBJ2-2, with 10 bases identical to TRBD1. Germline V gene lookup returns CDR1 SGHRS and CDR2 YFSETQ. V lost 6 bases and J lost 4; bases outside the gene matches: 6. The CDR3 consists of 15 residues. The CDR3 DNA reads TGCGCCAGCACACCCGGGACAGGGGTCACCGGGGAGCTGTTTTTT. Its translation: CASTPGTGVTGELFF.